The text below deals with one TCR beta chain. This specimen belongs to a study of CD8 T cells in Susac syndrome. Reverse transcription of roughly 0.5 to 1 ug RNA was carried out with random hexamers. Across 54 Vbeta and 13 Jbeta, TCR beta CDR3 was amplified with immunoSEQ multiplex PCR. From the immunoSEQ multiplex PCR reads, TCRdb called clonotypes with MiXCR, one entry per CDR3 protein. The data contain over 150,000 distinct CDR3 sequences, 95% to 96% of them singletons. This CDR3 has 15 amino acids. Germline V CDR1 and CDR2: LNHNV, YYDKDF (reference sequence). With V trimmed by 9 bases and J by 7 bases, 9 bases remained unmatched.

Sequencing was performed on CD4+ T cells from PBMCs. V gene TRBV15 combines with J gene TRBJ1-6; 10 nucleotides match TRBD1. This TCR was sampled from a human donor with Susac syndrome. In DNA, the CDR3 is TGTGCCACAGGCGAACCGGGACAGGGGAATTCACCCCTCCACTTT. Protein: CATGEPGQGNSPLHF.